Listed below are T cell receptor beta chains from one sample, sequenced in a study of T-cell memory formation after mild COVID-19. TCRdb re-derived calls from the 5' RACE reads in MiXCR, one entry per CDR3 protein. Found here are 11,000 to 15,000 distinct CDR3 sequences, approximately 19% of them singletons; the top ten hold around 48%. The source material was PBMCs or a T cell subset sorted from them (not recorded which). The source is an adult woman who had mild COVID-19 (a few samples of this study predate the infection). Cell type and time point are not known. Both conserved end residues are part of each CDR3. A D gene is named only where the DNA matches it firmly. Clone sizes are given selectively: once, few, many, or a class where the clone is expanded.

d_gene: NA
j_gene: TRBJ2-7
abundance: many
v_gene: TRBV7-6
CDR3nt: TGTGCCAGCAGCCACCCCCCCGACGGCTACGAGCAGTACTTC
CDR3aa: CASSHPPDGYEQYF

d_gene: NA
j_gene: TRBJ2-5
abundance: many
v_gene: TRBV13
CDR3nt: TGTGCCAGCAGCTTATATGGCCCCCAAGAGACCCAGTACTTC
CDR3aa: CASSLYGPQETQYF

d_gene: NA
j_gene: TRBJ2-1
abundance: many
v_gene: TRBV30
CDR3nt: TGTGCCTGGAGTGGAATAGCGGCCTACGGGGAGCAGTTCTTC
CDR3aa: CAWSGIAAYGEQFF

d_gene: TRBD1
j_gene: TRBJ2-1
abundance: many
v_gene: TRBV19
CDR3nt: TGTGCCAGTAGTAGCCGGGACAGGGGGCTAGGCTACAATGAGCAGTTCTTC
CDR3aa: CASSSRDRGLGYNEQFF

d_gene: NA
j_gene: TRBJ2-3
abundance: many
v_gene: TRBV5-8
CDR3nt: TGTGCCAGCAGCTTGGCCGGGACAGATACGCAGTATTTT
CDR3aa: CASSLAGTDTQYF

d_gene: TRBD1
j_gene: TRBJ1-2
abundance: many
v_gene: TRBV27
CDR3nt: TGTGCCAGCAGCTCCGGGACAGCAAACTATGGCTACACCTTC
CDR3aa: CASSSGTANYGYTF

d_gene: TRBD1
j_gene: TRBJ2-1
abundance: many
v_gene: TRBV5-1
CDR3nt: TGCGCCAGCAGCTTTCGGGGACAGCGAAACGATGAGCAGTTCTTC
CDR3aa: CASSFRGQRNDEQFF

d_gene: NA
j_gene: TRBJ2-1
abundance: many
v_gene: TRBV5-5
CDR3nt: TGTGCCAGCAGCATGGGGGAAGGCTCCTACAATGAGCAGTTCTTC
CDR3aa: CASSMGEGSYNEQFF

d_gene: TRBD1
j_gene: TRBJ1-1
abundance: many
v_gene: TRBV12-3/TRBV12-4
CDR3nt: TGTGCCAGCGAAATTCAGGGGGGGCTTGGTGAAGCTTTCTTT
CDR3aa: CASEIQGGLGEAFF

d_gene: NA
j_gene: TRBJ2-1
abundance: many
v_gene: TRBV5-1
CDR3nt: TGCGCCAGCAGCCTGTGGCTAGCGCTGGGGGCCAATGAGCAGTTCTTC
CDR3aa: CASSLWLALGANEQFF

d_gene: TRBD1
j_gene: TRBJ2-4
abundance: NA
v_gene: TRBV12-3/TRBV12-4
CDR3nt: TGTGCCAGCAGTTTAGCGCTAGGACAGGGGGCGAACATTCAGTACTTC
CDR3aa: CASSLALGQGANIQYF

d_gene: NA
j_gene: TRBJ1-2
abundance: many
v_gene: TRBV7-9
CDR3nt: TGTGCCAGCAGCCCGGCCCCGACCCTCTATGGCTACACCTTC
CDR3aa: CASSPAPTLYGYTF

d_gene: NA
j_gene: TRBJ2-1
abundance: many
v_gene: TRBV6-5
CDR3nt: TGTGCCAGCAGTTACGGAGGGTACAATGAGCAGTTCTTC
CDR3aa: CASSYGGYNEQFF

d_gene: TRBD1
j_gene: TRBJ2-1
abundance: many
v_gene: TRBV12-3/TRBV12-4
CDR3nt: TGTGCCAGCAGTTCAAGGACAGGGTCCTACAATGAGCAGTTCTTC
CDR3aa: CASSSRTGSYNEQFF

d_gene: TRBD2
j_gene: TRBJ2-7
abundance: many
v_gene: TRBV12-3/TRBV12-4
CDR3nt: TGTGCCAGCAGTTCTTTCAACGGGAGGGTCAAGAGCGAGCAGTACTTC
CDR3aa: CASSSFNGRVKSEQYF

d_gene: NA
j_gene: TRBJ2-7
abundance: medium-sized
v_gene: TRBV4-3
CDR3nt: TGCGCCAGCAGCCAAGAAGCCAGGGTCTCCTACGAGCAGTACTTC
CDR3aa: CASSQEARVSYEQYF

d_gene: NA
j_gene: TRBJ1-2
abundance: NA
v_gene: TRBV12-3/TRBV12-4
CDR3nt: TGTGCCAGCACCGACAGGAAACCCTCCTATGGCTACACCTTC
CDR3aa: CASTDRKPSYGYTF

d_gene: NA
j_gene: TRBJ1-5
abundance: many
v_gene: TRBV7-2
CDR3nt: TGTGCCAGCAGCGAAGTGGGGGCGGGACAGCCCCAGCATTTT
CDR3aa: CASSEVGAGQPQHF

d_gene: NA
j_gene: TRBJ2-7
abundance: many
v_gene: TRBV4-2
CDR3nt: TGTGCCAGCAGCCAAACTGGAATAGGGAAGGACTCCTACGAGCAGTACTTC
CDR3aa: CASSQTGIGKDSYEQYF

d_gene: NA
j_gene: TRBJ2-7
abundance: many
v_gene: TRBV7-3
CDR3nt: TGTGCCAGCAGCTTGGGGGGAACCTCCTACGAGCAGTACTTC
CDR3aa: CASSLGGTSYEQYF

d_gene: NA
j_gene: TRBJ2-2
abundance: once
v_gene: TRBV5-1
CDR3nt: TGCGCCAGCAGCTTGGTTGCCGGGGAGCTGTTTTTT
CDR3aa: CASSLVAGELFF

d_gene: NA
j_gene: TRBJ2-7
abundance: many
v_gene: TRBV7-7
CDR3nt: TGTGCTAGCGGCCGTAGTTGGGTTGACGAGCAGTACTTC
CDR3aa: CASGRSWVDEQYF

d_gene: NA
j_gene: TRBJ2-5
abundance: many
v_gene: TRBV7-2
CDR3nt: TGTGCCAGCAGCTTAGGGGGTAGCGAGGGGACCCAGTACTTC
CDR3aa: CASSLGGSEGTQYF

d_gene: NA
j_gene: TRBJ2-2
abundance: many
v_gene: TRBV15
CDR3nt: TGTGCCACCAGCAGAGACAAACGCCTGAACACCGGGGAGCTGTTTTTT
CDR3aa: CATSRDKRLNTGELFF

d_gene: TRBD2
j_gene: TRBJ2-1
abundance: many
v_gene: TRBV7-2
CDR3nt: TGTGCCAGCAGCTTAGATCGGTTGGGGTCTAGCGGGAGGGTAGGGGAGCAGTTCTTC
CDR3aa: CASSLDRLGSSGRVGEQFF

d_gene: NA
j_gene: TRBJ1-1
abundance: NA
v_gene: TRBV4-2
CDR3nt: TGTGCCAGCAGCCCTCAAACCCGGGACACTCCTGAAGCTTTCTTT
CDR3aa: CASSPQTRDTPEAFF